This entry lists 5 T cell receptor beta chains sequenced from one sample in a study of T cell responses to AZD1222 COVID-19 vaccine. The repertoire was sequenced with immunoSEQ multiplex PCR; TCRdb's copy has only in-frame clones and lacks some. This table has around 270,000 clones, almost 95% appearing once. The sample here was peripheral blood, taken 28 days after the second AZD1222 dose. The origin of the receptors is an adult who received the AZD1222 COVID-19 vaccine.

V gene TRBV3-1 (or the pseudogene TRBV3-2) combines with J gene TRBJ2-2; weak D call: TRBD1 (5 bases). There are 14 residues in the CDR3. V was trimmed by 0 bases and J by 7 bases, leaving 9 bases between them. Germline V lookup: CDR1 LGHDT, CDR2 YNNKEL (reference sequence). The DNA of the CDR3 is TGTGCCAGCAGCCAAGATAGGGGTTTCGGGGAGCTGTTTTTT. It yields the protein CASSQDRGFGELFF.

Only a few counts were recorded for this clone. The J gene is TRBJ2-2, the V gene TRBV30, with D possibly being TRBD2 (5 bases). Looked up from germline, CDR1 is GTSNPN and CDR2 is SVGIG (reference sequence). This CDR3 contains 12 residues. Trimming cost V 0 bases and J 6 bases, with 5 bases left between them. In DNA, the CDR3 is TGTGCCTGGAGTGTGAGGGCCGGGGAGCTGTTTTTT. Its translation: CAWSVRAGELFF.

V gene TRBV5-4 combines with J gene TRBJ1-2; no clear D. The CDR3 has 15 residues. Per the germline V gene, CDR1 is SGHNT and CDR2 is YYREEE (reference sequence). The V and J ends lost 3 bases and 2 bases respectively, with 14 bases between them. CDR3: CASSSHPQENYGYTF. CDR3 in DNA: TGTGCCAGCAGCTCCCACCCGCAGGAAAACTATGGCTACACCTTC. The full variable domain, rest sourced from reference TRBV5-4 and TRBJ1-2, is ETGVTQSPTHLIKTRGQQVTLRCSSQSGHNTVSWYQQALGQGPQFIFQYYREEENGRGNFPPRFSGLQFPNYSSELNVNALELDDSALYLCASSSHPQENYGYTFGSGTRLTVV.

V is TRBV19 and J is TRBJ1-1; no clear D gene. CDR1 is LNHDA, CDR2 SQIVND, per germline (reference sequence). CDR3 length equals 12 residues. Trimming removed 8 bases from V and 3 bases from J, with 10 bases in between. The CDR3 protein is CASGQEYTEAFF. The CDR3 nucleotides are TGTGCCAGTGGTCAGGAGTACACTGAAGCTTTCTTT. Together with reference TRBV19 and TRBJ1-1, the CDR3 gives the full variable domain: DGGITQSPKYLFRKEGQNVTLSCEQNLNHDAMYWYRQDPGQGLRLIYYSQIVNDFQKGDIAEGYSVSREKKESFPLTVTSAQKNPTAFYLCASGQEYTEAFFGQGTRLTVV.

The chain uses TRBV3-1 (or the pseudogene TRBV3-2) and TRBJ2-3; 13 bases are shared with TRBD2. The CDR3 totals 17 residues. Unmatched junction bases numbered 8, after V lost 4 bases and J lost 4 bases. Germline-derived CDR1 and CDR2 are LGHDT and YNNKEL (reference sequence). The CDR3 here is CASSLLGLAGVADTQYF. CDR3 coding DNA: TGTGCCAGCAGCCTCCTCGGACTAGCGGGAGTGGCAGATACGCAGTATTTT.